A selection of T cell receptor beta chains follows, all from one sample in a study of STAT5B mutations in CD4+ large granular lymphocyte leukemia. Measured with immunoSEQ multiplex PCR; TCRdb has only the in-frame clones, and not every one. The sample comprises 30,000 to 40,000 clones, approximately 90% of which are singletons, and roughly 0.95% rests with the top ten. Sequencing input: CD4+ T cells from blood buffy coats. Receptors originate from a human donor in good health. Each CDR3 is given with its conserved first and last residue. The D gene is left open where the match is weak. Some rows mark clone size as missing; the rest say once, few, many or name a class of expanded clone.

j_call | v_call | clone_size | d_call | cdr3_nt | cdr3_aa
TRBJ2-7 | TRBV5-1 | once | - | TGCGCCAGCAGCTTTCAGGGAGTCTACGAGCAGTACTTC | CASSFQGVYEQYF
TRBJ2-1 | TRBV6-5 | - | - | TGTGCCAGCAGTCGGGTGGGACATGAGCAGTTCTTC | CASSRVGHEQFF
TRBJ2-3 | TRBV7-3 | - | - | TGTGCCAGCAGCCTCCCTGGCACAGATACGCAGTATTTT | CASSLPGTDTQYF
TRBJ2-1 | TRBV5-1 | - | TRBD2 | TGCGCCAGCAGCTTGATAATTGGAACTAGCGGGAGAAATGAGCAGTTCTTC | CASSLIIGTSGRNEQFF
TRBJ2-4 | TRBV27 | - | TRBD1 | TGTGCCAGCAGCCGTACCCCCGGGACAGGGGTAAACATTCAGTACTTC | CASSRTPGTGVNIQYF
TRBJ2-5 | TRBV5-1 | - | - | TGCGCCAGCCGCCCACGGGCGGGGGAGACCCAGTACTTC | CASRPRAGETQYF
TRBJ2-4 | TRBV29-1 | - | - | TGCAGCGTTGAAGATCTTCGGGAGGCCAAAAACATTCAGTACTTC | CSVEDLREAKNIQYF
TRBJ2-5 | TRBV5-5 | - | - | TGTGCCAGCATCAAGGGAGGCGCCGAGACCCAGTACTTC | CASIKGGAETQYF
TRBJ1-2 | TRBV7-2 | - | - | TGTGCCAGCAGCTTAGCGCTTGCCACGGACTATGGCTACACCTTC | CASSLALATDYGYTF
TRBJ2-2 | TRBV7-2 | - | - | TGTGCCAGCAGCTTAGTACAGAACACCGGGGAGCTGTTTTTT | CASSLVQNTGELFF
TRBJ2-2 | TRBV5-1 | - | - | TGCGCCAGCAGCACCTCAGGGCAGGGTACCGGGGAGCTGTTTTTT | CASSTSGQGTGELFF
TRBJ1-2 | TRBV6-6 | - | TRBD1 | TGTGCCAGCCAGGGGGCTATTGGCTACACCTTC | CASQGAIGYTF
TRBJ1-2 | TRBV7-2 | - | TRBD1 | TGTGCCAGCAGCTTAGCTCCGGACAGGCCGTATGGCTACACCTTC | CASSLAPDRPYGYTF
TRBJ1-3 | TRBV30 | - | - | TGTGCCTGGACCCGCTCTGGAAACACCATATATTTT | CAWTRSGNTIYF
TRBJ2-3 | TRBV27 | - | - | TGTGCCACCCAGACAGCGACAGATACGCAGTATTTT | CATQTATDTQYF
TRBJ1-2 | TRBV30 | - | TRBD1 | TGTGCCTGGAGTTTTGGGCCAGGGGGACCCTCTTATGGCTACACCTTC | CAWSFGPGGPSYGYTF
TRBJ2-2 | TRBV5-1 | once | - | TGCGCCAGCAGCCGGGACGGCAACACCGGGGAGCTGTTTTTT | CASSRDGNTGELFF
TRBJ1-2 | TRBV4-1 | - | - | TGCGCCAGCAGCCACATCGCAGGGACGGGTGGCTACACCTTC | CASSHIAGTGGYTF
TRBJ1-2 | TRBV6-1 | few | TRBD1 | TGTGCCAGCAGTGAGGGACAGCTCTATGGCTACACCTTC | CASSEGQLYGYTF
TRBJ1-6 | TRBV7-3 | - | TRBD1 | TGTGCCAGCAGCTGGACAGGGGGCGGGAATTCACCCCTCCACTTT | CASSWTGGGNSPLHF
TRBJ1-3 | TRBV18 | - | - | TGTGCCAGCTCACTACAACAGGGAGGACCTGGAAACACCATATATTTT | CASSLQQGGPGNTIYF
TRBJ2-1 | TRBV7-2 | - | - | TGTGCCAGCAGCTTTACTCCGGGGTTCAATGAGCAGTTCTTC | CASSFTPGFNEQFF
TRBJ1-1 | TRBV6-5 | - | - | TGTGCCAGCAGTCCCGGGGCTGGGGGGGGCACTGAAGCTTTCTTT | CASSPGAGGGTEAFF
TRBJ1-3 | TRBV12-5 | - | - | TGTGCTAGTGCCGTAAATGGGAACACCATATATTTT | CASAVNGNTIYF
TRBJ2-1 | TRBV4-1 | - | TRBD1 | TGCGCCAGCAGCCACTGGCTAGACAGGGAGATCAATGAGCAGTTCTTC | CASSHWLDREINEQFF
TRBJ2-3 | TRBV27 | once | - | TGTGCCAGCAGTTTCTTCGGCACAGATACGCAGTATTTT | CASSFFGTDTQYF
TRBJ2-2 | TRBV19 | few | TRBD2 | TGTGCCAGTAGTATGGTAGCGGGAGGTACCGGGGAGCTGTTTTTT | CASSMVAGGTGELFF
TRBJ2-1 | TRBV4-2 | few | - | TGTGCCAGCAGCCCAACCGGGGCAGGGGCCTACAATGAGCAGTTCTTC | CASSPTGAGAYNEQFF
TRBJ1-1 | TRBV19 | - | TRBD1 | TGTGCCAGTATGAGGGGGCAGTTGAACACTGAAGCTTTCTTT | CASMRGQLNTEAFF
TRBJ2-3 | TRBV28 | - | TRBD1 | TGTGCCAGCATTACCGCGCAGGGGGCGGTCAGGGCCCTTTGGGGTTACACAGATACGCAGTATTTT | CASITAQGAVRALWGYTDTQYF
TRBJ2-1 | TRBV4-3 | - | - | TGCGCCAGCCGGAGGGGGACATCCGATGAGCAGTTCTTC | CASRRGTSDEQFF
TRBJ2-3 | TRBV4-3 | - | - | TGCGCCAGCAGCCAGCGAGGGGCAGATACGCAGTATTTT | CASSQRGADTQYF
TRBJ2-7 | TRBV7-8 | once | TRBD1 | TGTGCCAGCAGGGGACAGGGTCTGCAGTACTTC | CASRGQGLQYF
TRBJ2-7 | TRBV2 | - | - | TGTGCCAGCAGCCGCCCGTTGACCATCTACGAGCAGTACTTC | CASSRPLTIYEQYF
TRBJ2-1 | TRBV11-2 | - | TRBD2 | TGTGCCAGCAGCTTCACTAGCGGATACAATGAGCAGTTCTTC | CASSFTSGYNEQFF
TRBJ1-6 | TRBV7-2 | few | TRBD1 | TGTGCCAGCAGCTTAGATTGGACAGGGATAGGATCACCCCTCCACTTT | CASSLDWTGIGSPLHF
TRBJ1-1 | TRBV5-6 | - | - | TGTGCCAGCAGCTTGGGGATCGACACTGAAGCTTTCTTT | CASSLGIDTEAFF
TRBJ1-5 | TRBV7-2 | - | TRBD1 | TGTGCCAGCAGCTTAGATGGGACAGGGGTAGGTTGGCATTTT | CASSLDGTGVGWHF
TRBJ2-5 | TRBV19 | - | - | TGTGCCAGTAGTATCGTGGAAGGGGTGACCCAGTACTTC | CASSIVEGVTQYF
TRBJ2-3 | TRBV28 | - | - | TGTGCCAGCAGTTTATCGCTAGCGAGGGCTAGCACAGATACGCAGTATTTT | CASSLSLARASTDTQYF